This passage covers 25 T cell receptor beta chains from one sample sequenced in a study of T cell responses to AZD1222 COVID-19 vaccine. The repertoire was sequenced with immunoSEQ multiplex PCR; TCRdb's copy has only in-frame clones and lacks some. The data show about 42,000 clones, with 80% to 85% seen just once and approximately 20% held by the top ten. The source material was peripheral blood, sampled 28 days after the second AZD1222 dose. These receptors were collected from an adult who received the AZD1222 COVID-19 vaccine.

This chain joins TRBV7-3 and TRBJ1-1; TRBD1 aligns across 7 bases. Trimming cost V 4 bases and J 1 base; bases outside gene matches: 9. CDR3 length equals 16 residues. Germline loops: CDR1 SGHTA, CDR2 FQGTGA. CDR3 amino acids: CASSYGTGTANTEAFF. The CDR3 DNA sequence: TGTGCCAGCAGCTACGGGACGGGGACAGCGAACACTGAAGCTTTCTTT.

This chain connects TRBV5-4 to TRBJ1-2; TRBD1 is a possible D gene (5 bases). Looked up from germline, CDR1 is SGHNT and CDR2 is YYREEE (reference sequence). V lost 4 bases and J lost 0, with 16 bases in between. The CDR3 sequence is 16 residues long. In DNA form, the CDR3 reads TGTGCCAGCAGCCCGGGGGGGAGGGATGCTAACTATGGCTACACCTTC. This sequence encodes CASSPGGRDANYGYTF.

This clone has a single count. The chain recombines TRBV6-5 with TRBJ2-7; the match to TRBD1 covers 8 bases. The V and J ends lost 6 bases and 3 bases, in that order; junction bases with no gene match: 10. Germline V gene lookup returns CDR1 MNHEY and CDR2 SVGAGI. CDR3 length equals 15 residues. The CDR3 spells CASRTGTGTFYEQYF. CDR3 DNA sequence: TGTGCCAGCAGAACCGGGACAGGCACGTTCTACGAGCAGTACTTC.

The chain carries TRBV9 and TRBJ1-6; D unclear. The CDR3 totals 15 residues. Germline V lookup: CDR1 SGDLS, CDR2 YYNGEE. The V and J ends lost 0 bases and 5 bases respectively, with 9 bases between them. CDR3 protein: CASSVEAGDNSPLHF. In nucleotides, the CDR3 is TGTGCCAGCAGCGTAGAAGCAGGCGATAATTCACCCCTCCACTTT.

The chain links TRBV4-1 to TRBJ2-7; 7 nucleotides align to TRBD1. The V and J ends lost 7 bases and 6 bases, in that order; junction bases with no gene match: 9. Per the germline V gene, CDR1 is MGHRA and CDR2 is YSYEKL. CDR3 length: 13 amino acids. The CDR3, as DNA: TGCGCCAGCAAGGGGGCAACCCTACGCGAGCAGTACTTC. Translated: CASKGATLREQYF.

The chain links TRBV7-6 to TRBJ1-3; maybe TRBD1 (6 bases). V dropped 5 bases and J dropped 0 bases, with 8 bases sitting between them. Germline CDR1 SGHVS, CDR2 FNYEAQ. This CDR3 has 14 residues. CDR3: CASSTGNSGNTIYF. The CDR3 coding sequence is TGTGCCAGCAGCACAGGGAACTCTGGAAACACCATATATTTT.

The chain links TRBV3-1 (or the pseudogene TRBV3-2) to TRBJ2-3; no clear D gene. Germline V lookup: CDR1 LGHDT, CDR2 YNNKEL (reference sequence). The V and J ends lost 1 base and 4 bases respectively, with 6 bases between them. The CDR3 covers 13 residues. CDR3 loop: CASSQGTADTQYF. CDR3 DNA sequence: TGTGCCAGCAGCCAAGGGACGGCAGATACGCAGTATTTT.

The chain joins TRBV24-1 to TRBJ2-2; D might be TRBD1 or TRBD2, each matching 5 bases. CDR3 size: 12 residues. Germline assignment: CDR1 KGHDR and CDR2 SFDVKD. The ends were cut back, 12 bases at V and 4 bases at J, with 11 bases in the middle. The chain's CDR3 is CAAKRGTGELFF. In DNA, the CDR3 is TGTGCCGCCAAGAGGGGCACCGGGGAGCTGTTTTTT.

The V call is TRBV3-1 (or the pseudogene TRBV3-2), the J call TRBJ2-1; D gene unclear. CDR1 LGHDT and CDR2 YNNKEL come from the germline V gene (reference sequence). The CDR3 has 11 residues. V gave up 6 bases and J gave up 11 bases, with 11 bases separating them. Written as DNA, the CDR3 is TGTGCCAGCAGTGCCGGCGGAAAGCAGTTCTTC. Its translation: CASSAGGKQFF.

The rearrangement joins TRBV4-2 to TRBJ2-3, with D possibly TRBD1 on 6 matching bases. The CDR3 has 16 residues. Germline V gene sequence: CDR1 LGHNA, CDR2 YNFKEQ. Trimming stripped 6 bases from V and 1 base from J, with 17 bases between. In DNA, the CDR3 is TGTGCCAGCAGTCCCGGACAGCTATCACGCACAGATACGCAGTATTTT. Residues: CASSPGQLSRTDTQYF.

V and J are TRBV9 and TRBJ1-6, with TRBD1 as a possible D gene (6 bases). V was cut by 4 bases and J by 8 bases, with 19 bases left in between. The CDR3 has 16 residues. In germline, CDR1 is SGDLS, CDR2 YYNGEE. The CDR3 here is CASSRDGGRGYSPLHF. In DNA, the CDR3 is TGTGCCAGCAGCCGGGACGGAGGCAGGGGATATTCACCCCTCCACTTT.

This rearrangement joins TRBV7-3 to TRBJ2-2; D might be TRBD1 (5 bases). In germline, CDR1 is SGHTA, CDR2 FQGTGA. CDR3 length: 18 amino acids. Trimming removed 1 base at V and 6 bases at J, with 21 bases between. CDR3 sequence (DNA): TGTGCCAGCAGCTTAAAGGTCCCAGGGCGTAGAGGTCCCGGGGAGCTGTTTTTT. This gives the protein CASSLKVPGRRGPGELFF.

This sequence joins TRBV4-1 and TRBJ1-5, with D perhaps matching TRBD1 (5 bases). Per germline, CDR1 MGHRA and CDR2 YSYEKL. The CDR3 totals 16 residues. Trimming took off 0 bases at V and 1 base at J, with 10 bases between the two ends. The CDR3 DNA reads TGCGCCAGCAGCCAAGAAAGGGGAGGGAGCAATCAGCCCCAGCATTTT. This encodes CASSQERGGSNQPQHF.

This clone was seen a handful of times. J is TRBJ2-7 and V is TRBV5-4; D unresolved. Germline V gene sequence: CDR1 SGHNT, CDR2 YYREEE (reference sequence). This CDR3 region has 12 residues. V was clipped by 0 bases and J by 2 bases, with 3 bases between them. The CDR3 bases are TGTGCCAGCAGCTTGGAGGCCTACGAGCAGTACTTC. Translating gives CASSLEAYEQYF.

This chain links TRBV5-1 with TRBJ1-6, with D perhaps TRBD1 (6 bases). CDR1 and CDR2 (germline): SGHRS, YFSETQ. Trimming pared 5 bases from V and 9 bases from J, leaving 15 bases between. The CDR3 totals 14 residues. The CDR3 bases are TGCGCCAGCAGTACCGGGACACCCATTTCACCCCTCCACTTT. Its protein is CASSTGTPISPLHF.

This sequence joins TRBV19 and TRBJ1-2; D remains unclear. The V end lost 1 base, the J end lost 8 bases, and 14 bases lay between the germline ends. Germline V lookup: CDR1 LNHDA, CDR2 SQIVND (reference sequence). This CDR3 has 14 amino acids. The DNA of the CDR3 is TGTGCCAGTAGTATAGGGGCCGGGTTTGGAGGCTACACCTTC. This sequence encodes CASSIGAGFGGYTF.

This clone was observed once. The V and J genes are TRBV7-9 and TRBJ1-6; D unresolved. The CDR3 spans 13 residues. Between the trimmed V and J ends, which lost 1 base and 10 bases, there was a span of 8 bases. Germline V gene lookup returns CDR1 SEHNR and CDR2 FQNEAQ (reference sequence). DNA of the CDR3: TGTGCCAGCAGCTTAGGGGCGGGATCACCCCTCCACTTT. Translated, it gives CASSLGAGSPLHF.

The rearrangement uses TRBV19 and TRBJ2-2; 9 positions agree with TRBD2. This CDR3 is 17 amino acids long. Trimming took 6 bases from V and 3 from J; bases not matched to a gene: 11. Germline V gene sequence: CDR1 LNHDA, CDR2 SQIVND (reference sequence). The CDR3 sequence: CASRPLPSGEDTGELFF. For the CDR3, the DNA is TGTGCCAGTAGGCCCCTTCCTAGCGGGGAGGACACCGGGGAGCTGTTTTTT.

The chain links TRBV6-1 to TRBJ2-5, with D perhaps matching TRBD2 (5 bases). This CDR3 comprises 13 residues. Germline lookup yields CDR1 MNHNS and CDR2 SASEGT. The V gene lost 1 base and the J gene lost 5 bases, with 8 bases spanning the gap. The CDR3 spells CASSEVRGETQYF. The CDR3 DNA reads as TGTGCCAGCAGTGAAGTTCGGGGTGAGACCCAGTACTTC.

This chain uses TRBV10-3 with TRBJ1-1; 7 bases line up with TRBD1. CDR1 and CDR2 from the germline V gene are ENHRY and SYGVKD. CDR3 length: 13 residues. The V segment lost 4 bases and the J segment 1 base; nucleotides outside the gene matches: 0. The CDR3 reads CAISGDRNTEAFF. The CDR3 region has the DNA TGTGCCATCAGTGGGGACAGGAACACTGAAGCTTTCTTT.

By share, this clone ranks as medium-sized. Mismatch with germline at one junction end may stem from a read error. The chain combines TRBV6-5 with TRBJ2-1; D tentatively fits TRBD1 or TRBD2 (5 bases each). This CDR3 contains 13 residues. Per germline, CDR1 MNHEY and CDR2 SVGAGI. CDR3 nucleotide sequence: TGTGCCAGCAGTGACTCAGTCCGGGGCATTCAGTTCTTC. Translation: CASSDSVRGIQFF.

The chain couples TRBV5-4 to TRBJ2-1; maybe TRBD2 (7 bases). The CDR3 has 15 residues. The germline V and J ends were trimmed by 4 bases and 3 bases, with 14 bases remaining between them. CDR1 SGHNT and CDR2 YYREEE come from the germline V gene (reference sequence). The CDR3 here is CASSLGRGFYNEQFF. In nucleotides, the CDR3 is TGTGCCAGCAGCCTGGGGAGGGGGTTCTACAATGAGCAGTTCTTC. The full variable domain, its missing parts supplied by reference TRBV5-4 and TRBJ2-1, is ETGVTQSPTHLIKTRGQQVTLRCSSQSGHNTVSWYQQALGQGPQFIFQYYREEENGRGNFPPRFSGLQFPNYSSELNVNALELDDSALYLCASSLGRGFYNEQFFGPGTRLTVL.

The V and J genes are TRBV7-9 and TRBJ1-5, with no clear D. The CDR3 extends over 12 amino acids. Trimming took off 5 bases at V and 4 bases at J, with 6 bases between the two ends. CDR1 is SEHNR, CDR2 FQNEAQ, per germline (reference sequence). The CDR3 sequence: CASSPANQPQHF. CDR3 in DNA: TGTGCCAGCAGCCCAGCGAATCAGCCCCAGCATTTT.

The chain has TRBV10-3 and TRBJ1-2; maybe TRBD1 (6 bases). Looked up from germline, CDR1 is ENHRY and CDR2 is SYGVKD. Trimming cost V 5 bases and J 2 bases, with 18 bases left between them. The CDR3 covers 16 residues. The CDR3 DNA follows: TGTGCCATCAGTTCCACACACGGACAGACAAACTATGGCTACACCTTC. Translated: CAISSTHGQTNYGYTF.

The CDR3 DNA reads TGTGCCAGCAGTTTATCCCGGACAGAGGAGACCCAGTACTTC. Translation: CASSLSRTEETQYF. V usage is TRBV28 and J usage is TRBJ2-5; maybe TRBD1 (6 bases). Per the germline V gene, CDR1 is MDHEN and CDR2 is SYDVKM. The V end was cut by 1 base, the J end by 5 bases, with 11 bases between. The CDR3 loop spans 14 amino acids.